This is a list of T cell receptor beta chains from one sample in a study of T cell responses to AZD1222 COVID-19 vaccine. TCRdb's table, derived via immunoSEQ multiplex PCR, lists solely in-frame clones and lacks some. The data show 150,000 to 200,000 clones, with around 93% seen just once and about 9% held by the top ten. This material consisted of peripheral blood, taken on day 0 of AZD1222 vaccination. Every receptor here comes from an adult in good health. Each CDR3 is given with its conserved first and last residue. The D gene is left open where the match is weak. Clone size is shown for a subset of rows, as once, few, many or a class of expanded clone.

abundance	v_gene	d_gene	j_gene	CDR3aa	CDR3nt
.	TRBV28	.	TRBJ1-3	CASSREAGAGNTIYF	TGTGCCAGCAGTCGGGAGGCAGGGGCTGGAAACACCATATATTTT
.	TRBV5-1	TRBD2	TRBJ2-1	CASSTPSGSSYNEQFF	TGCGCCAGCAGCACCCCTAGCGGGAGTTCCTACAATGAGCAGTTCTTC
.	TRBV15	TRBD2	TRBJ2-1	CATSRVGSGRALGEQFF	TGTGCCACCAGCAGAGTTGGTAGCGGGAGGGCCTTAGGTGAGCAGTTCTTC
.	TRBV2	.	TRBJ1-1	CASRADRNTEAFF	TGTGCCAGCAGGGCGGACAGGAACACTGAAGCTTTCTTT
.	TRBV28	TRBD2	TRBJ2-1	CASRLSGRFNNEQFF	TGTGCCAGCAGGCTTAGCGGGAGGTTCAACAATGAGCAGTTCTTC
.	TRBV19	TRBD1	TRBJ2-2	CASSSRRGRNTGELFF	TGTGCCAGTAGTTCCCGCAGGGGGCGAAATACCGGGGAGCTGTTTTTT
.	TRBV28	.	TRBJ2-2	CASSSPRAANTGELFF	TGTGCCAGCAGTTCCCCCCGGGCCGCGAACACCGGGGAGCTGTTTTTT
.	TRBV6-5	.	TRBJ1-1	CASRPAMAAFF	TGTGCCAGCAGGCCGGCGATGGCAGCTTTCTTT
.	TRBV5-1	.	TRBJ2-2	CASSLERKSGELFF	TGCGCCAGCAGCTTGGAGCGTAAGAGCGGGGAGCTGTTTTTT
.	TRBV24-1	TRBD1	TRBJ2-1	CATSDPQGQDRSYNEQFF	TGTGCCACCAGTGACCCTCAGGGACAGGACCGCTCCTACAATGAGCAGTTCTTC
.	TRBV5-4	TRBD1	TRBJ2-2	CASSLQGAIAGELFF	TGTGCCAGCAGCTTGCAGGGGGCGATCGCCGGGGAGCTGTTTTTT
once	TRBV2	TRBD1	TRBJ1-1	CASSERGTGFVEAFF	TGTGCCAGCAGTGAACGGGGGACAGGGTTCGTTGAAGCTTTCTTT
.	TRBV14	.	TRBJ2-2	CASSQDRRGTLTGELFF	TGTGCCAGCAGCCAAGATCGAAGGGGTACTCTCACCGGGGAGCTGTTTTTT
.	TRBV24-1	.	TRBJ1-5	CATSDAGAFGPQHF	TGTGCCACCAGTGATGCGGGGGCCTTTGGGCCCCAGCATTTT
once	TRBV27	.	TRBJ1-6	CASSFNRRGVFGSPLHF	TGTGCCAGCAGTTTCAATCGCCGCGGGGTGTTTGGTTCACCCCTCCACTTT
.	TRBV27	.	TRBJ2-7	CASRDFDYEQYF	TGTGCCAGCAGGGACTTTGACTACGAGCAGTACTTC
.	TRBV4-1	.	TRBJ1-5	CASSQGGVRRTPQHF	TGCGCCAGCAGCCAAGGTGGTGTGCGGAGGACGCCCCAGCATTTT
.	TRBV9	TRBD1	TRBJ2-1	CASSEGQGVYNEQFF	TGTGCCAGCAGCGAGGGACAGGGAGTATACAATGAGCAGTTCTTC
.	TRBV5-6	.	TRBJ2-7	CASSLKLNPPYEQYF	TGTGCCAGCAGCTTGAAACTAAATCCTCCCTACGAGCAGTACTTC
.	TRBV6-1	.	TRBJ1-6	CASSEQAHSPLHF	TGTGCCAGCAGTGAACAGGCTCATTCACCCCTCCACTTT
.	TRBV12-3/TRBV12-4	.	TRBJ1-3	CASSFQGNTIYF	TGTGCCAGCAGTTTTCAGGGAAACACCATATATTTT